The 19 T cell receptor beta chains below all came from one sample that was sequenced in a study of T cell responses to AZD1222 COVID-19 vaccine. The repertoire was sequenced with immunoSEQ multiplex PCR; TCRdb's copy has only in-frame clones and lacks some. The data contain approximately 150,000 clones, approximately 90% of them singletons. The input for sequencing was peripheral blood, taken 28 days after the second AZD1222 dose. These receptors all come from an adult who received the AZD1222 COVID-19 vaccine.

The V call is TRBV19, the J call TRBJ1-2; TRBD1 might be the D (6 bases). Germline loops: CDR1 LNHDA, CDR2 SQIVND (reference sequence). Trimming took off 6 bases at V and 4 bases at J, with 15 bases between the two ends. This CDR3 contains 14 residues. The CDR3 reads CASSPGGAGYGYTF. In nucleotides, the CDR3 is TGTGCCAGTAGCCCTGGGGGGGCTGGCTATGGCTACACCTTC.

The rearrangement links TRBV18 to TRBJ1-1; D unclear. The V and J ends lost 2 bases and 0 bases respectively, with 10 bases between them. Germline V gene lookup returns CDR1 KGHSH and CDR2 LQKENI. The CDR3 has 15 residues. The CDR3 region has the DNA TGTGCCAGCTCACCATTTTCGCAGTTGAACACTGAAGCTTTCTTT. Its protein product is CASSPFSQLNTEAFF.

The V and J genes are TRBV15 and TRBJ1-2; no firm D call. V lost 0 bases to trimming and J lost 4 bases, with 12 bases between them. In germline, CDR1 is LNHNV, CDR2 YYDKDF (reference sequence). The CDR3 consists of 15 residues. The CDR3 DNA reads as TGTGCCACCAGCAGAGAATTTGGGTTGACCTATGGCTACACCTTC. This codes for CATSREFGLTYGYTF.

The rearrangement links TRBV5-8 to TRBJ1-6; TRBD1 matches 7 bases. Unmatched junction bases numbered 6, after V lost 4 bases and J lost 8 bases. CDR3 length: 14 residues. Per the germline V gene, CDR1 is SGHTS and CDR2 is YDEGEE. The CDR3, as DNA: TGTGCCAGCAGCCTGACAGGGTTTGATTCACCCCTCCACTTT. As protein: CASSLTGFDSPLHF.

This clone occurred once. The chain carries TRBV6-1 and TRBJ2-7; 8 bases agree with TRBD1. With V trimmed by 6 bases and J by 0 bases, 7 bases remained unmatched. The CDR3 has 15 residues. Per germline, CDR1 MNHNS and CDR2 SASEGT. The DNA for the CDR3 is TGTGCCAGCAGAGAGGACAGGGTAAGCTCCTACGAGCAGTACTTC. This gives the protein CASREDRVSSYEQYF.

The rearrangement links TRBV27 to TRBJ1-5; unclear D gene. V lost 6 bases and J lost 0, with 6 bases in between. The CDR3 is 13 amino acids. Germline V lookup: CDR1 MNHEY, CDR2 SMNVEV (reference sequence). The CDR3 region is CASSYNSNQPQHF. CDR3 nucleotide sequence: TGTGCCAGCAGCTACAATAGCAATCAGCCCCAGCATTTT.

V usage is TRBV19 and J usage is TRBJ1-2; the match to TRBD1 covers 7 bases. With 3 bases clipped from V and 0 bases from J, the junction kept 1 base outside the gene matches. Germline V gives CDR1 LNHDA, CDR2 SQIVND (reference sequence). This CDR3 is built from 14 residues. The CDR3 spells CASSIGTANYGYTF. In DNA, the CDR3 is TGTGCCAGTAGTATTGGGACAGCTAACTATGGCTACACCTTC.

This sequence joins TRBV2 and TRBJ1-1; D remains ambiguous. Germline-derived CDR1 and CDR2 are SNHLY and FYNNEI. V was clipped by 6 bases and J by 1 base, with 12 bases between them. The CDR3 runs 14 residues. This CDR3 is CASREPGPNTEAFF. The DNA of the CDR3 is TGTGCCAGCAGAGAACCGGGCCCGAACACTGAAGCTTTCTTT.

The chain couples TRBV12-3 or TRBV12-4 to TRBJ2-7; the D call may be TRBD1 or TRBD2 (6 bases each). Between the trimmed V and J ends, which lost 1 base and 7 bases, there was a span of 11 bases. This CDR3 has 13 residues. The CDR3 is CASSLVGAGEQYF. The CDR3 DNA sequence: TGTGCCAGCAGTTTAGTGGGGGCGGGGGAGCAGTACTTC.

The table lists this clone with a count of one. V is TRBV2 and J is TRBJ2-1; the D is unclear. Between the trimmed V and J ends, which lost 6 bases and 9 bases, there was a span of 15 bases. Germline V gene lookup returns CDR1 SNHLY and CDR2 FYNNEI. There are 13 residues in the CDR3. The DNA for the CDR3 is TGTGCCAGCAGCCCTTGGGCAGCCGGTGAGCAGTTCTTC. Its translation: CASSPWAAGEQFF.

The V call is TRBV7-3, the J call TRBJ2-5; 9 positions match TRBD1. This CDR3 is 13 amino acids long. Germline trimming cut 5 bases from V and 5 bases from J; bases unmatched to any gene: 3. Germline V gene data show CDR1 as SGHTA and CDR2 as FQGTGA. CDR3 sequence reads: CASSIGQGETQYF. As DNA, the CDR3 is TGTGCCAGCAGCATAGGACAGGGGGAGACCCAGTACTTC.

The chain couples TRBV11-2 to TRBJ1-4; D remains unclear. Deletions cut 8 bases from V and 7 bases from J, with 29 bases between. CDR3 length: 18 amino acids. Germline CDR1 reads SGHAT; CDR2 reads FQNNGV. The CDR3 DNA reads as TGTGCCAGCCGCATAGCTTGGGGTCGTTCCGATAGTGTTGAAAAACTGTTTTTT. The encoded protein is CASRIAWGRSDSVEKLFF.

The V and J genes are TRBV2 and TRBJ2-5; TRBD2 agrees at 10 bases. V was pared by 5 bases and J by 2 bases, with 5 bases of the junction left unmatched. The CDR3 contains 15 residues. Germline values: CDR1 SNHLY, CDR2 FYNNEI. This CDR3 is CASSSSGSYQETQYF. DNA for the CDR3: TGTGCCAGCAGTTCTAGCGGGAGTTATCAAGAGACCCAGTACTTC. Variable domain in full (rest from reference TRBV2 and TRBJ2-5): EPEVTQTPSHQVTQMGQEVILRCVPISNHLYFYWYRQILGQKVEFLVSFYNNEISEKSEIFDDQFSVERPDGSNFTLKIRSTKLEDSAMYFCASSSSGSYQETQYFGPGTRLLVL.

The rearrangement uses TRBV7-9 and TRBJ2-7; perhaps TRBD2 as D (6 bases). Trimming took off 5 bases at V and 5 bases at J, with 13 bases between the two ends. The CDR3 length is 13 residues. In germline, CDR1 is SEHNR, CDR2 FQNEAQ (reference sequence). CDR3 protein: CASSPGGTHEQYF. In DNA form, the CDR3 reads TGTGCCAGCAGCCCCGGGGGAACCCACGAGCAGTACTTC.

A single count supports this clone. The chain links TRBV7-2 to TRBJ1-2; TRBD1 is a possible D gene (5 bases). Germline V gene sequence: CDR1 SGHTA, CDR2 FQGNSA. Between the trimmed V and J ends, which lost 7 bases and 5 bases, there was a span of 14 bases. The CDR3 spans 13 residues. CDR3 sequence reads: CASTSGGRYGYTF. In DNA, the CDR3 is TGTGCCAGCACGTCGGGGGGTCGGTATGGCTACACCTTC. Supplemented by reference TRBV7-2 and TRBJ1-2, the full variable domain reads GAGVSQSPSNKVTEKGKDVELRCDPISGHTALYWYRQSLGQGLEFLIYFQGNSAPDKSGLPSDRFSAERTGGSVSTLTIQRTQQEDSAVYLCASTSGGRYGYTFGSGTRLTVV.

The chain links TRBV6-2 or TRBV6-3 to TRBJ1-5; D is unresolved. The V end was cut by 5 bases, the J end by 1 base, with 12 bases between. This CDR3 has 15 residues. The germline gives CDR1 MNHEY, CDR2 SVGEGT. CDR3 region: CASSNLGRSNQPQHF. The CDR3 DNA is TGTGCCAGCAGTAACCTTGGACGGAGCAATCAGCCCCAGCATTTT.

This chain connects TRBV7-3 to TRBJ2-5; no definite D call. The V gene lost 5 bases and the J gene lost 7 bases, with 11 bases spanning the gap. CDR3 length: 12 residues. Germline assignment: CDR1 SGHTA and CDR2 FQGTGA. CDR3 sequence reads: CASSPGSGTQYF. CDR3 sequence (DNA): TGTGCCAGCAGCCCCGGTTCCGGGACCCAGTACTTC.

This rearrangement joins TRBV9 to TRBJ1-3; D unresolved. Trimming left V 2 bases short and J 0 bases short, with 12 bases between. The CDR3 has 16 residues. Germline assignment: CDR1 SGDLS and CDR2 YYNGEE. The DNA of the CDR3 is TGTGCCAGCAGCGTGGAATCGGGAGGCTCTGGAAACACCATATATTTT. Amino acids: CASSVESGGSGNTIYF.

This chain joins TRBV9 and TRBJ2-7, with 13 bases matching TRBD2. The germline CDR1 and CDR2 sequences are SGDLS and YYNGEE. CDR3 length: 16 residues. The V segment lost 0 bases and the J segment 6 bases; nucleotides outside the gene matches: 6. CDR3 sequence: CASSVDWTSGSSEQYF. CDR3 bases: TGTGCCAGCAGCGTAGATTGGACTAGCGGGAGTAGCGAGCAGTACTTC.